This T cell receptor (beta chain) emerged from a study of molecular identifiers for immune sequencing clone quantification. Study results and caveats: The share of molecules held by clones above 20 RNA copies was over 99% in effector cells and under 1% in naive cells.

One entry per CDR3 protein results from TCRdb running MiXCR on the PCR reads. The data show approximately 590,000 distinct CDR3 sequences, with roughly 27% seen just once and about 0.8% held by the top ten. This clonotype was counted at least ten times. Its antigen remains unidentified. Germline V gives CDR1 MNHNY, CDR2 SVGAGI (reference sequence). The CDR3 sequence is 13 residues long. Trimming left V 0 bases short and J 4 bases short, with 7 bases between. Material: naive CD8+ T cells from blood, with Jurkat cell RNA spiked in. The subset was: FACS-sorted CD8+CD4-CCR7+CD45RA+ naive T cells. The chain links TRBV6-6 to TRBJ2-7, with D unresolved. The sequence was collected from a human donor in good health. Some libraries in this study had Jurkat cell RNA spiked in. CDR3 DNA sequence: TGTGCCAGCAGTTACTCTATGGGTTACGAGCAGTACTTC. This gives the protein CASSYSMGYEQYF.